The 30 T cell receptor beta chains below all came from one sample that was sequenced in a study of blood T cells in healthy people across ages. Then a second PCR, running about 6 to 12 cycles, was carried out with a sample-barcoded 5' primer and a J-beta primer mix. TCRdb itself ran the 5' RACE reads through MiXCR, one entry per CDR3 protein. The data show 650,000 to 900,000 distinct CDR3 sequences, around 62% seen once. The sample consisted of blood. The receptors were sampled from a man aged 30 to 39 in good health.

V gene TRBV4-3 combines with J gene TRBJ2-1; D gene uncertain. Germline V CDR1 and CDR2: LGHNA, YSLEER. The V end lost 5 bases, the J end lost 5 bases, and 13 bases lay between the germline ends. The CDR3 length is 14 residues. DNA for the CDR3: TGCGCCAGCAGCTCCCGAAACAGACACAATGAGCAGTTCTTC. Translation gives CASSSRNRHNEQFF.

The chain has TRBV12-3 or TRBV12-4 and TRBJ2-3; D tentatively fits TRBD1 or TRBD2 (5 bases each). V gave up 4 bases and J gave up 3 bases, with 14 bases separating them. This CDR3 region has 15 residues. The CDR3 bases are TGTGCCAGCAGTTCCCATCGGGGCTTGACAGATACGCAGTATTTT. It is translated as CASSSHRGLTDTQYF.

The chain uses TRBV6-2 or TRBV6-3 and TRBJ2-3; 7 bases line up with TRBD2. The ends lost 2 bases at V and 1 base at J; junction bases unmatched: 6. The germline V gene encodes CDR1 MNHEY and CDR2 SVGEGT. The CDR3 runs to 16 residues. CDR3: CASSYASGRRTDTQYF. The CDR3 nucleotides are TGTGCCAGCAGTTACGCTAGCGGTCGACGCACAGATACGCAGTATTTT.

This chain connects TRBV6-5 to TRBJ2-7; 11 bases are a match to TRBD2. CDR3 length: 16 amino acids. Germline-derived CDR1 and CDR2 are MNHEY and SVGAGI. Germline trimming cut 7 bases from V and 4 bases from J; bases unmatched to any gene: 12. The CDR3 protein is CASNYTGASGGYEQYF. CDR3 bases: TGTGCCAGCAATTATACTGGGGCTAGCGGGGGGTACGAGCAGTACTTC.

This clonotype was seen only once. The V call is TRBV7-2, the J call TRBJ2-3; D possibly uses TRBD1 or TRBD2 (6 bases each). V lost 5 bases, J lost 0 bases, and 12 bases lay in between. Germline CDR1 SGHTA, CDR2 FQGNSA. There are 15 residues in the CDR3. CDR3 residues: CASSGGPRSTDTQYF. The CDR3 region has the DNA TGTGCCAGCAGCGGGGGGCCCAGGAGCACAGATACGCAGTATTTT.

The chain couples TRBV6-2 or TRBV6-3 to TRBJ2-4; 9 bases are a match to TRBD1. TRBJ2-7 matches the DNA end more closely, so the J call is doubtful. The CDR3 totals 14 residues. Per germline, CDR1 MNHEY and CDR2 SVGEGT. For the CDR3, the DNA is TGTGCCAGCAGTTACTTTGGACAGGGGTACGAGCAGTACTTC. It specifies CASSYFGQGYEQYF.

V and J are TRBV6-2 or TRBV6-3 and TRBJ2-6; D may be TRBD1 (6 bases). Trimming removed 6 bases from V and 0 bases from J, with 12 bases in between. The CDR3 has 16 amino acids. The germline gives CDR1 MNHEY, CDR2 SVGEGT. The CDR3 DNA sequence: TGTGCCAGCAGGCGGCAGGGGAGCTCTGGGGCCAACGTCCTGACTTTC. It codes for CASRRQGSSGANVLTF.

V usage is TRBV12-3 or TRBV12-4 and J usage is TRBJ2-3; 10 bases align to TRBD1. Trimming removed 3 bases from V and 3 bases from J; junction bases left unmatched: 3. This CDR3 spans 15 amino acids. CDR3 DNA sequence: TGTGCCAGCAGTTTTTCGGGACAGGGGACAGATACGCAGTATTTT. This sequence encodes CASSFSGQGTDTQYF.

This clonotype turned up a few times. V usage is TRBV14 and J usage is TRBJ2-4; D ambiguous. Germline V gene data show CDR1 as SGHDN and CDR2 as FVKESK. The ends were cut back, 0 bases at V and 8 bases at J, with 8 bases in the middle. This CDR3 comprises 13 residues. In DNA, the CDR3 is TGTGCCAGCAGCCAAGATGGTTACGACATTCAGTACTTC. This sequence encodes CASSQDGYDIQYF.

The chain is built from TRBV6-2 or TRBV6-3 and TRBJ1-2; D perhaps matches TRBD1 (5 bases). The CDR3 totals 14 residues. V dropped 0 bases and J dropped 6 bases, with 11 bases sitting between them. Germline V gene data show CDR1 as MNHEY and CDR2 as SVGEGT. The CDR3 loop reads CASSYSGRVDGYTF. CDR3 DNA sequence: TGTGCCAGCAGTTACTCCGGCAGGGTGGATGGCTACACCTTC.

The chain recombines TRBV15 with TRBJ2-2, with TRBD1 identical over 7 bases. The CDR3 covers 15 residues. V dropped 5 bases and J dropped 1; count of bases not matched to a gene: 4. Germline-derived CDR1 and CDR2 are LNHNV and YYDKDF (reference sequence). Here the CDR3 DNA reads TGTGCCACCAGCCTACGGACAGGGAACACCGGGGAGCTGTTTTTT. This sequence encodes CATSLRTGNTGELFF.

The rearrangement joins TRBV12-3 or TRBV12-4 to TRBJ2-3, with 9 bases matching TRBD2. Trimming cost V 4 bases and J 5 bases; bases outside gene matches: 7. CDR3 size: 15 residues. The CDR3 protein is CASSSRISGGDTQYF. The DNA of the CDR3 is TGTGCCAGCAGTTCACGGATTAGCGGGGGAGATACGCAGTATTTT.

CDR3 amino acids: CASSLRGRSTYEQYF. CDR3 sequence (DNA): TGTGCCAGCAGTTTGAGGGGGCGATCAACCTACGAGCAGTACTTC. The chain employs TRBV27 and TRBJ2-7; 7 bases agree with TRBD1. With 3 bases clipped from V and 2 bases from J, the junction kept 7 bases outside the gene matches. Germline values: CDR1 MNHEY, CDR2 SMNVEV (reference sequence). The length of the CDR3 is 15 residues.

As DNA, the CDR3 is TGCAGTGCTAGGACCCCGGACAGGATAAACTATGGCTACACCTTC. Residues: CSARTPDRINYGYTF. The V call is TRBV20-1, the J call TRBJ1-2, with 7 positions matching TRBD1. From germline, CDR1 is DFQATT and CDR2 SNEGSKA (reference sequence). V lost 3 bases to trimming and J lost 2 bases; unmatched junction nucleotides: 9. The length of the CDR3 is 15 residues.

V is TRBV7-2 and J is TRBJ1-2, with 8 nucleotides matching TRBD1. Trimming cost V 4 bases and J 1 base; bases outside gene matches: 8. Germline loops: CDR1 SGHTA, CDR2 FQGNSA. The CDR3 consists of 16 residues. This chain's CDR3 is CASSSGQGAINYGYTF. In DNA, the CDR3 is TGTGCCAGCAGCTCAGGACAGGGCGCCATTAACTATGGCTACACCTTC.

The chain recombines TRBV7-2 with TRBJ2-5; tentatively, D is TRBD2 (5 bases). Germline CDR1 reads SGHTA; CDR2 reads FQGNSA. The V end was cut by 2 bases, the J end by 5 bases, with 12 bases between. The CDR3 runs 14 residues. CDR3 sequence reads: CASSLREIWETQYF. CDR3 DNA: TGTGCCAGCAGCTTAAGGGAGATCTGGGAGACCCAGTACTTC. Filled out from reference TRBV7-2 and TRBJ2-5, the complete variable domain reads GAGVSQSPSNKVTEKGKDVELRCDPISGHTALYWYRQSLGQGLEFLIYFQGNSAPDKSGLPSDRFSAERTGGSVSTLTIQRTQQEDSAVYLCASSLREIWETQYFGPGTRLLVL.

The chain combines TRBV28 with TRBJ1-2, with D unclear. Germline CDR1 MDHEN, CDR2 SYDVKM. The V gene lost 2 bases and the J gene lost 4 bases, with 8 bases spanning the gap. This CDR3 region has 13 residues. CDR3 nucleotides: TGTGCCAGCAGTTTAACCGCTTCCTATGGCTACACCTTC. Protein sequence: CASSLTASYGYTF.

The chain combines TRBV4-2 with TRBJ2-1, with D tentatively TRBD1 (6 bases). Between the trimmed V and J ends, which lost 0 bases and 7 bases, there was a span of 13 bases. The germline gives CDR1 LGHNA, CDR2 YNFKEQ. The CDR3 covers 15 residues. The CDR3 DNA reads TGTGCCAGCAGCCAAGATTCGAGGCAGGGGAATGAGCAGTTCTTC. Translated: CASSQDSRQGNEQFF.

V is TRBV7-6 and J is TRBJ2-5; D might be TRBD2 (6 bases). CDR1 is SGHVS, CDR2 FNYEAQ, per germline. Between the trimmed V and J ends, which lost 11 bases and 0 bases, there was a span of 13 bases. The CDR3 runs to 13 residues. CDR3 in DNA: TGTGCCTCCGGGGGTTGGGACCAAGAGACCCAGTACTTC. Residues: CASGGWDQETQYF.

Within the sample, this clonotype is medium-sized (0.01 to 0.1%). The chain has TRBV29-1 and TRBJ2-4; TRBD2 agrees at 9 bases. The germline gives CDR1 SQVTM, CDR2 ANQGSEA. J gave up 6 bases and V 6 bases, and 3 bases lay outside the gene matches. This CDR3 region has 12 residues. CDR3 loop: CSVIAGVNIQYF. For the CDR3, the DNA is TGCAGCGTCATAGCGGGGGTAAACATTCAGTACTTC.

V gene TRBV6-5 combines with J gene TRBJ1-2; D might be TRBD1 (6 bases). Germline CDR1 reads MNHEY; CDR2 reads SVGAGI. V was cut by 4 bases and J by 2 bases, with 14 bases left in between. CDR3 size: 15 residues. CDR3 DNA sequence: TGTGCCAGCAGTTCGCCACAGGGATGGAACTATGGCTACACCTTC. It encodes CASSSPQGWNYGYTF.

This clonotype was detected many times. The chain employs TRBV29-1 and TRBJ2-3; a weak D match, TRBD1 (5 bases). This CDR3 spans 15 amino acids. Per germline, CDR1 SQVTM and CDR2 ANQGSEA. Between the trimmed V and J ends, which lost 2 bases and 1 base, there was a span of 13 bases. This chain's CDR3 is CSVESGFLGTDTQYF. The DNA of the CDR3 is TGCAGCGTTGAATCAGGGTTCCTCGGCACAGATACGCAGTATTTT.

This clonotype occurred once. The chain carries TRBV3-1 and TRBJ2-3, with 7 positions matching TRBD2. Germline V CDR1 and CDR2: LGHDT, YNNKEL (reference sequence). The V and J ends lost 7 bases and 5 bases, in that order; junction bases with no gene match: 12. This CDR3 spans 15 amino acids. CDR3 residues: CASNERGPGEDTQYF. CDR3 nucleotides: TGTGCCAGCAACGAGCGGGGCCCGGGGGAAGATACGCAGTATTTT.

The V gene is TRBV12-3 or TRBV12-4, the J gene TRBJ2-7; TRBD2 agrees at 8 bases. Trimming cost V 7 bases and J 3 bases; bases outside gene matches: 8. The CDR3 is 14 residues long. The CDR3 DNA follows: TGTGCCAGCACCCCAGCGGGGGCCAACTACGAGCAGTACTTC. Translated: CASTPAGANYEQYF.

This sequence joins TRBV10-2 and TRBJ1-2; 7 bases map to TRBD1. The CDR3 extends over 16 amino acids. The germline CDR1 and CDR2 sequences are WSHSY and SAAADI. J gave up 1 base and V 10 bases, and 15 bases lay outside the gene matches. CDR3 DNA sequence: TGCGCCACCGAAGGCGGGACAGCTGCTTTTAACTATGGCTACACCTTC. Its translation is CATEGGTAAFNYGYTF.

The chain uses TRBV6-5 and TRBJ1-2, with D unresolved. The CDR3 loop spans 13 amino acids. With 7 bases removed from V and 5 bases from J, the gap between germline ends came to 14 bases. CDR1 and CDR2 (germline): MNHEY, SVGAGI. The CDR3 loop reads CASIKGSGYGYTF. The DNA for the CDR3 is TGTGCCAGCATAAAAGGGTCCGGTTATGGCTACACCTTC.

The count of this clonotype is one. Compared with germline, one end of the junction differs, possibly owing to a read error. The chain carries TRBV12-3 or TRBV12-4 and TRBJ2-3; tentatively, D is TRBD1 (5 bases). The CDR3 consists of 12 residues. The CDR3 coding sequence is TGTGCCAACAGTTTTCCAGGGGATACGCAGTATTTT. This encodes CANSFPGDTQYF.

The genes are TRBV4-2 and TRBJ2-6, with D unresolved. Looked up from germline, CDR1 is LGHNA and CDR2 is YNFKEQ. With 0 bases removed from V and 0 bases from J, the gap between germline ends came to 15 bases. This CDR3 is 19 amino acids long. CDR3 coding DNA: TGTGCCAGCAGCCAAGATGGAGTCCAGGCCCACTCTGGGGCCAACGTCCTGACTTTC. As protein: CASSQDGVQAHSGANVLTF.

CDR3 in DNA: TGCAGCGTGGCCCAGGGCGGGGAGCTGTTTTTT. This gives the protein CSVAQGGELFF. The genes are TRBV29-1 and TRBJ2-2, with TRBD1 as a possible D gene (5 bases). CDR3 length: 11 residues. CDR1 is SQVTM and CDR2 is ANQGSEA in the germline V gene. Trimming took 6 bases from V and 7 from J, leaving 9 bases between them.

This clonotype was counted ten times or more. The CDR3 reads CASSFSGTYNEQFF. The CDR3 DNA sequence: TGTGCCAGCAGCTTTTCAGGAACCTACAATGAGCAGTTCTTC. The genes are TRBV7-2 and TRBJ2-1; no clear D. Trimming cost V 3 bases and J 2 bases, with 8 bases left between them. From germline, CDR1 is SGHTA and CDR2 FQGNSA. The CDR3 totals 14 residues.